This T cell receptor beta chain emerged from a study of T cell responses to AZD1222 COVID-19 vaccine. Whole-study results and caveats: When two AZD1222 doses had been given, Spike-specific TCR breadth and depth rose.

On this clone itself: Its antigen is not identified.

The CDR3 is made up of 14 amino acids. The germline gives CDR1 SGHTA, CDR2 FQGNSA. V dropped 5 bases and J dropped 1 base, with 6 bases sitting between them. Profiled with immunoSEQ multiplex PCR; TCRdb holds only in-frame clones, not every one. The sample has about 150,000 clones, 85% to 95% seen once. The chain employs TRBV7-2 and TRBJ2-6; no firm D call. This sequence was found in an adult who received the AZD1222 COVID-19 vaccine. The material was peripheral blood, obtained 28 days after the second AZD1222 dose. In DNA, the CDR3 is TGTGCCAGCAGCGTCTCATCTGGGGCCAACGTCCTGACTTTC. This gives the protein CASSVSSGANVLTF.